The T cell receptor (beta chain) under discussion was sequenced for a study of OX40 agonist ivuxolimab in advanced cancers. Study-wide context: Ivuxolimab, an antibody that agonizes OX40 (CD134), was administered to the patients. A diagnosis of hepatocellular carcinoma, melanoma, renal cell or head and neck cancer was present in dose-escalation patients. Findings of the study overall: Individuals who were partial responders at 0.1-3.0 mg/kg had clonal expansion that ranked among the lowest.

The germline CDR1 and CDR2 sequences are SGHTA and FQGNSA. The CDR3 extends over 14 amino acids. The germline V and J ends were trimmed by 2 bases and 1 base, with 9 bases remaining between them. As to this clone: Its specificity is unknown.

Individuals having autoimmune disease history or systemic immunosuppression were not enrolled. Data came from immunoSEQ multiplex PCR; TCRdb stores just in-frame clones and leaves some out. The table includes around 95,000 clones, approximately 91% detected once. This chain connects TRBV7-2 to TRBJ2-7, with TRBD1 as a possible D gene (6 bases). The sequence was collected from an adult with an advanced solid tumor such as melanoma, head and neck, liver or kidney cancer. The sample was CD4+ or CD8+ T cells sorted from blood, taken in a trial of the OX40 agonist ivuxolimab. CDR3 in amino acids: CASSLRTESYEQYF. The CDR3 region has the DNA TGTGCCAGCAGCTTAAGGACAGAATCCTACGAGCAGTACTTC.